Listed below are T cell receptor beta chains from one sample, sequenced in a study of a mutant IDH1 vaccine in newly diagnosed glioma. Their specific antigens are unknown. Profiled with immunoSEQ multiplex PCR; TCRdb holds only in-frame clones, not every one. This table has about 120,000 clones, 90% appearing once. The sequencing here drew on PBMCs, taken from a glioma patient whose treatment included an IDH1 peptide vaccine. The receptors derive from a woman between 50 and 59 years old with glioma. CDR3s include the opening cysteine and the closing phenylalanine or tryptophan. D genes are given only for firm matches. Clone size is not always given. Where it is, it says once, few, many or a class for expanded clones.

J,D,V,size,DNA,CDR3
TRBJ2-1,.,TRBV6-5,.,TGTGCCAGCAGTTACTCGGTCCATGCTGGGACCGAGCAGTTCTTC,CASSYSVHAGTEQFF
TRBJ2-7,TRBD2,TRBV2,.,TGTGCCAGCACCCTGGGACTAGCGGACGAGCAGTACTTC,CASTLGLADEQYF
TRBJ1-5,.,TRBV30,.,TGTGCCTGGAGTGAGGGCAGCCTCGGACAGCCCCAGCATTTT,CAWSEGSLGQPQHF
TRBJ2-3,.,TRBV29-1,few,TGCAGCGTTGCTAGATCTCTGACAGATACGCAGTATTTT,CSVARSLTDTQYF
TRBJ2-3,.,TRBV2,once,TGTGCCAGCAAAGGGGACCAGCGGCCCACAGATACGCAGTATTTT,CASKGDQRPTDTQYF
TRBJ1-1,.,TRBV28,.,TGTGCCAGCCGACGTATCGGACGCAAAAGGACTGAAGCTTTCTTT,CASRRIGRKRTEAFF
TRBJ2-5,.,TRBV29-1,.,TGCAGCGCCCCGGGGGAGTTTGAGACCCAGTACTTC,CSAPGEFETQYF
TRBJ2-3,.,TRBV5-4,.,TGTGCCAGCAGACGGGGGCCGACTAGCCGGGGAGATACGCAGTATTTT,CASRRGPTSRGDTQYF
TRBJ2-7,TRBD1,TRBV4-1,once,TGCGCCAGCAGCCAAGCCAGGGGGCGAAGCTACGAGCAGTACTTC,CASSQARGRSYEQYF
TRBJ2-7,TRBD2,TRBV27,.,TGTGCCAGCAGTCCTAGCGGGAGTATTATCTACGAGCAGTACTTC,CASSPSGSIIYEQYF
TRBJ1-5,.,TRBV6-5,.,TGTGCCAGCAGTTATTCTACAGGGAGATTTCAGCCCCAGCATTTT,CASSYSTGRFQPQHF
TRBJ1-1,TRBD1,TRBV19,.,TGTGCCAGTAGTAGACGGACAGGGGGTGACACTGAAGCTTTCTTT,CASSRRTGGDTEAFF
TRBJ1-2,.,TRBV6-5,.,TGTGCCAGCAGCAACCGGGGAGCACCCTATGGCTACACCTTC,CASSNRGAPYGYTF
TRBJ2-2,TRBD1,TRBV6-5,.,TGTGCCAGCACCACCGACAGGGCAAACACCGGGGAGCTGTTTTTT,CASTTDRANTGELFF
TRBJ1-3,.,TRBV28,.,TGTGCCAGCAGTCCGGCGGGGGGGGCCGAAAACACCATATATTTT,CASSPAGGAENTIYF
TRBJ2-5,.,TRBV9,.,TGTGCCAGCAGCGTGGGTGGGGGGACCAAAGAGACCCAGTACTTC,CASSVGGGTKETQYF
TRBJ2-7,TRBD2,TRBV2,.,TGTGCCAGCAGTGAACCCCTAGCGGGATATGGGGAGCAGTACTTC,CASSEPLAGYGEQYF
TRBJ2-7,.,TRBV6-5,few,TGTGCCAGCAGTCCACTTGACTCTTCCTACGAGCAGTACTTC,CASSPLDSSYEQYF
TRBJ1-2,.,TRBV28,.,TGTGCCAGTAATAATGGGGCCCCCTATGGCTACACCTTC,CASNNGAPYGYTF
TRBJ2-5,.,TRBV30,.,TGTGCCTGGAGTGGCCGACCAGGGAGAAGGCAAGAGACCCAGTACTTC,CAWSGRPGRRQETQYF
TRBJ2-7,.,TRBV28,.,TGTGCCAGCAGCCCCCCCTGGGGTTCCTACGAGCAGTACTTC,CASSPPWGSYEQYF
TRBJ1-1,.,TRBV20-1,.,TGCAGTGCCCCGAAAGGAACTGAAGCTTTCTTT,CSAPKGTEAFF